This is a list of T cell receptor beta chains from one sample in a study of response to subunit inactivated influenza vaccine. TCRdb reprocessed the RT-PCR reads via MiXCR and lists one record per CDR3 protein. The sample yields about 520,000 distinct CDR3 sequences, roughly 27% seen once. The sample in question was CD4+ T cells sorted from PBMCs, obtained around 5 days after vaccination. The source is a man in his fifties who received an inactivated influenza vaccine. The CDR3 runs from the conserved cysteine through the conserved F or W. D genes are given only for firm matches. Size tells how often a clone was seen (once, few, many) or the class of an expanded clone, and some rows leave it out.

D gene	V gene	clone size	J gene	CDR3 DNA	CDR3 protein
NA	TRBV28	NA	TRBJ2-2	TGTGCCAGCAGGCCCTCGGTTTCCGGGGAGCTGTTTTTT	CASRPSVSGELFF
NA	TRBV20-1	NA	TRBJ2-3	TGCAGTGCTAGTCTGGGTGCCCCCACAGATACGCAGTATTTT	CSASLGAPTDTQYF
NA	TRBV20-1	NA	TRBJ1-2	TGCAGTGCAATACAGGGTCCCCTCTATGGCTACACCTTC	CSAIQGPLYGYTF
NA	TRBV11-1	NA	TRBJ2-5	TGTGCCAGCAGCTTAGGGACTACGGAGACCCAGTACTTC	CASSLGTTETQYF
NA	TRBV7-2	NA	TRBJ2-7	TGTGCCAGCAGCCCCGCGGTCGAGCAGTACTTC	CASSPAVEQYF
NA	TRBV6-5	few	TRBJ1-1	TGTGCCAGCGCTCATCCGGAGGCTGAAGCTTTCTTT	CASAHPEAEAFF
TRBD1	TRBV20-1	few	TRBJ2-7	TGCAGTGCTAGACAGGGGGCCGCTACCTACGAGCAGTACTTC	CSARQGAATYEQYF
TRBD1	TRBV7-2	few	TRBJ2-2	TGTGCCACGAAAACCGGGACAGGGAGCACCGGGGAGCTGTTTTTT	CATKTGTGSTGELFF
NA	TRBV10-3	once	TRBJ1-5	TGTGCCATCAGTGGGTACAGGGAAGGGAAAAATCAGCCCCAGCATTTT	CAISGYREGKNQPQHF
NA	TRBV6-1	few	TRBJ1-1	TGTGCCAGCAGTGAACAGGTTTTGAACACTGAAGCTTTCTTT	CASSEQVLNTEAFF